This record covers a single T cell receptor (beta chain). Method: immunoSEQ multiplex PCR; TCRdb's copy keeps in-frame clones and lacks some. The sample has about 190,000 clones. This sample was included in a study of control samples from healthy donors and cancer patients. Germline V gives CDR1 MDHEN, CDR2 SYDVKM. The CDR3 has 14 amino acids. V gave up 6 bases and J gave up 3 bases; unmatched junction bases: 5. V gene TRBV28 combines with J gene TRBJ1-5; 7 positions match TRBD1. Sequencing input: blood. This sequence was found in a woman aged 25-40 years in good health. CDR3 loop: CASSQGQLNQPQHF. The CDR3 DNA reads TGTGCCAGCAGCCAGGGACAGCTCAATCAGCCCCAGCATTTT.